This note documents a single TCR beta chain sequence. What this receptor recognizes is not known. No quality values exist for individual bases; no much larger clone is one base distant. This record comes from a study of immune characteristics of hereditary and idiopathic chronic pancreatitis. Study-level background: Local pancreatic immune cells and TCRbeta repertoires were profiled in hereditary and idiopathic chronic pancreatitis and were compared with control organ donor pancreases. In total, about 5 control pancreases, seven or eight hereditary chronic pancreatitis pancreases and roughly six idiopathic chronic pancreatitis pancreases underwent TCRbeta sequencing. The gDNA-based approach was selected because the approach required minimal in vitro experimental manipulation of T cells infiltrating the pancreas.

Library construction relied on the immunoSEQ multiplex PCR assay. From pancreatic genomic DNA, the TCRbeta CDR3 region and adjacent sequences were amplified and sequenced. In the original analysis: Repertoire diversity was measured as a mean normalized Shannon-Wiener index, alongside productive clonality and productive rearrangement counts. The nonparametric Mann-Whitney U test was used to compare repertoire metrics between the control and chronic pancreatitis groups. CDR3beta sequences with identical amino acid composition and length across subjects were defined as shared clonotypes. The source is immuneACCESS, and TCRdb retained only in-frame sequences with V and J called. Part of the clones is not carried over; for the studies checked, unresolved V genes explain less than half of this, and the remainder is unexplained. That table gives V, J and clone size, and the DNA gave D and trimming. Counted in this sample were 600 or so clones; 50% to 75% of them appeared once. The ten largest clones take up around 27% of the sample.

The paper as a whole reports these results and caveats: Chronic pancreatitis caused by alcohol use was not included in the study. Compared with controls, TCRbeta repertoire diversity was significantly higher and clonality was lower in both chronic pancreatitis groups. Hereditary and idiopathic chronic pancreatitis differed in Vbeta-Jbeta gene family usage, including TRBV10, TRBV19, TRBV23 and TRBV5.

Control pancreas tissue was obtained from deceased organ donors with no known pancreatic disease and was processed through the same islet isolation procedure as patient tissue. For TCRbeta sequencing, genomic DNA was pulled straight from bulk pancreas tissue, skipping any T cell sorting. Pancreas tissues from patients and organ donors were collected consecutively at two US centers. A distance of 14 bases separates the germline ends of V and J, which lose 3 bases and 6 bases respectively. CDR1 and CDR2 were assigned from the germline V gene as SQVTM and ANQGSEA. The CDR3 numbers 13 residues from cysteine through phenylalanine. The retained sequence is limited to the CDR3, 39 bases, with the frame set at the first base.

This sequence uses TRBV29-1 and TRBJ1-2, with no confident D gene call. The sample taken for sequencing was pancreas tissue. This clonotype was obtained from a human donor who was a deceased organ donor serving as a healthy control. The CDR3 region has the sequence CSVDSLGVDGYTF. The sequence in DNA is TGCAGCGTTGACAGCCTCGGGGTTGATGGCTACACCTTC.